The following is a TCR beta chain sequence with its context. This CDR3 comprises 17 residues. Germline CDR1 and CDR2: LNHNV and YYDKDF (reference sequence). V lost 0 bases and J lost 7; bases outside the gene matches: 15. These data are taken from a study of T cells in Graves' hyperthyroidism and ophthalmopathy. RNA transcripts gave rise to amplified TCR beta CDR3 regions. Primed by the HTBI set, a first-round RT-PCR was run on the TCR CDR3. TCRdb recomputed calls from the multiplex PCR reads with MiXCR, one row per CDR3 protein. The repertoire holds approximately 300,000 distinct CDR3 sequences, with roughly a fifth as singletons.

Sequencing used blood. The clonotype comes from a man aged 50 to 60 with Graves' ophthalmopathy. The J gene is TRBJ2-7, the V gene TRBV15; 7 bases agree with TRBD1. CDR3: CATSRDYPGTDPREQYF. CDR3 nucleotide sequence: TGTGCCACCAGCAGAGACTACCCCGGGACAGACCCTAGGGAGCAGTACTTC.